The following is a TCR beta chain sequence with its context. Its antigen is not identified. The entry originates in a study of T-cell reconstitution after alpha-beta-depleted transplantation in children. Findings and caveats of the study: T-cell numbers and diversity one year post-transplant derived largely from freshly generated T cells. Certain patients had high TCRbeta diversity at day 60, and it came from recipient T cells and thymic progenitors that survived.

V lost 5 bases and J lost 5, with 18 bases in between. Germline V lookup: CDR1 SGHVS, CDR2 FNYEAQ. This CDR3 has 15 amino acids. Unique molecular identifiers were used to barcode this TCRbeta library. One entry per CDR3 protein, called by TCRdb with MiXCR from the PCR reads. This sample has about 440,000 distinct CDR3 sequences, with approximately 42% found just once. This sequence was found in a girl aged 2-10 years with aplastic anemia, due to receive a stem cell transplant. The source material was PBMCs, sampled before TCRalphabeta/CD19-depleted stem cell transplant. The rearrangement joins TRBV7-6 to TRBJ2-5; no definite D call. CDR3 residues: CASSHGQSGGETQYF. Here the CDR3 DNA reads TGTGCCAGCAGCCATGGCCAAAGTGGTGGGGAGACCCAGTACTTC.